Listed below are T cell receptor beta chains from one sample, sequenced in a study of breast tumors, draining lymph nodes, adjacent tissues. MiXCR, applied by TCRdb to the multiplex PCR reads, yields one record per CDR3 protein. The sample shows nearly 110,000 distinct CDR3 sequences, roughly 33% of them seen only once. Sequencing used axillary lymph node tissue. The receptors derive from a female donor with breast cancer. Some clones in this sample may be carry-over from other donors' samples. Each CDR3 is given with its conserved first and last residue. The D gene is left open where the match is weak. Only some rows state a clone size, as once, few, many or a class for expanded clones.

V gene: TRBV7-2
D gene: TRBD2
clone size: many
J gene: TRBJ2-7
CDR3 DNA: TGTGCCAGCAGCTTAGATGAGCGGGGGGGCTCCTACGAGCAGTACTTC
CDR3 protein: CASSLDERGGSYEQYF

V gene: TRBV6-4
D gene: NA
clone size: NA
J gene: TRBJ2-2
CDR3 DNA: TGTGCCAGCAGTCAACCTTCCTTGAGACTGAGGTCAAGGACCGGGGAGCTGTTTTTT
CDR3 protein: CASSQPSLRLRSRTGELFF

V gene: TRBV6-2/TRBV6-3
D gene: NA
clone size: few
J gene: TRBJ2-7
CDR3 DNA: TGTGCCAGCGAGCCCGGAGGCTACGAGCAGTACTTC
CDR3 protein: CASEPGGYEQYF

V gene: TRBV29-1
D gene: NA
clone size: NA
J gene: TRBJ1-6
CDR3 DNA: TGCAGCGTGGGGGAGGAGTGGGGACGTGGCAACTATAATTCGCCCCTCCACTTT
CDR3 protein: CSVGEEWGRGNYNSPLHF

V gene: TRBV5-4
D gene: NA
clone size: NA
J gene: TRBJ2-1
CDR3 DNA: TGTGCCAGCAGCTTGGGAGAACGGAATGAGCAGTTCTTC
CDR3 protein: CASSLGERNEQFF

V gene: TRBV19
D gene: NA
clone size: many
J gene: TRBJ2-7
CDR3 DNA: TGTGCCAGTAGTATCTCCTACACCCGACGCTACGAGCAGTACTTC
CDR3 protein: CASSISYTRRYEQYF

V gene: TRBV6-2/TRBV6-3
D gene: TRBD1
clone size: many
J gene: TRBJ1-2
CDR3 DNA: TGTGCCAGCAGCCAGGGGACAGGCAATAACTATGGCTACACCTTC
CDR3 protein: CASSQGTGNNYGYTF

V gene: TRBV28
D gene: NA
clone size: NA
J gene: TRBJ2-3
CDR3 DNA: TGTGCCAGCAGCAGACCCCCTAGGGGCACAGATACGCAGTATTTT
CDR3 protein: CASSRPPRGTDTQYF

V gene: TRBV9
D gene: TRBD1
clone size: NA
J gene: TRBJ1-6
CDR3 DNA: TGCGCCAGCAGCGGAACAGGGGGACGAAATTCACTCCTCCACTTT
CDR3 protein: CASSGTGGRNSLLHF

V gene: TRBV7-3
D gene: TRBD1
clone size: NA
J gene: TRBJ2-7
CDR3 DNA: TGTGCCAGCAGCTCCGGACAGGGGGCGGGGGCTCCTCAGCAGTACTTC
CDR3 protein: CASSSGQGAGAPQQYF

V gene: TRBV4-1
D gene: NA
clone size: NA
J gene: TRBJ1-3
CDR3 DNA: TGCGCCAGCAGCCATACCGGGAGCTCTGGAAACACCATATATTTT
CDR3 protein: CASSHTGSSGNTIYF

V gene: TRBV6-5
D gene: NA
clone size: many
J gene: TRBJ2-7
CDR3 DNA: TGTGCCAGCAGTCACCGGCGGTTCTCCTACGAGCAGTACTTC
CDR3 protein: CASSHRRFSYEQYF

V gene: TRBV5-1
D gene: NA
clone size: many
J gene: TRBJ2-1
CDR3 DNA: TGCGCCAGCAGCATAGACAATGAGCAGTTCTTC
CDR3 protein: CASSIDNEQFF

V gene: TRBV5-1
D gene: NA
clone size: many
J gene: TRBJ1-4
CDR3 DNA: TGCGCCAGCAGCTTTGGTAATGAAAAACTGTTTTTT
CDR3 protein: CASSFGNEKLFF

V gene: TRBV6-4
D gene: TRBD2
clone size: NA
J gene: TRBJ2-5
CDR3 DNA: TGTGCCAGCAGTGACCTAGCGGGAGGCGTACAAGAGACCCAGTACTTC
CDR3 protein: CASSDLAGGVQETQYF